This T cell receptor (beta chain) was sequenced in a study of response to subunit inactivated influenza vaccine. This CDR3 region has 14 residues. V dropped 5 bases and J dropped 5 bases, with 15 bases sitting between them. The germline V gene encodes CDR1 MNHEY and CDR2 SVGEGT. TCRdb fed the RT-PCR reads into MiXCR, producing one record per CDR3 protein. Of about 700,000 distinct CDR3 sequences in the sample, about 15% were seen once. A few counts support this clonotype. The J gene is TRBJ2-5, the V gene TRBV6-2 or TRBV6-3; D unclear. This specimen consisted of PBMCs from blood, obtained approximately 15 days before vaccination. The sequence was obtained from a man aged 50-59 years who received an inactivated influenza vaccine. CDR3 in amino acids: CASSLRPGMETQYF. The DNA of the CDR3 is TGTGCCAGCAGTCTCCGGCCCGGTATGGAGACCCAGTACTTC.